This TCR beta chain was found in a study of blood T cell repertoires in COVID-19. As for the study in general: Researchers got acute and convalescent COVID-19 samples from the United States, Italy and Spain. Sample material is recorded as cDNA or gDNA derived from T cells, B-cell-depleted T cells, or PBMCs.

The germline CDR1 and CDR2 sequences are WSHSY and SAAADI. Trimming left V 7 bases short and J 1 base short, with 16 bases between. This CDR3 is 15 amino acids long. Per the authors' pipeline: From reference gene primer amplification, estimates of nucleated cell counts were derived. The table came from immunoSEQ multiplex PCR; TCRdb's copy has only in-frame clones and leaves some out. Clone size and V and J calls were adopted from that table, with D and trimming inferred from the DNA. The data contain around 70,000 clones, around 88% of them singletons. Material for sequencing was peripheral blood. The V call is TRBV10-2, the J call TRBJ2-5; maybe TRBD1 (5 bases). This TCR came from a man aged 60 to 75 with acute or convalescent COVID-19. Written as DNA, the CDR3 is TGCGCCAGCATTCTGGAGAAAGGGGTCCAAGAGACCCAGTACTTC. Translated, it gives CASILEKGVQETQYF.